One sample yielded the 26 T cell receptor beta chains listed below, sequenced in a study of identifying expanded T cells in peripheral blood. Here immunoSEQ multiplex PCR was the method, and the copy in TCRdb shows in-frame clones only, minus some. There are around 100,000 clones in the sample; about 89% occur only once, and 16% lies in the top ten. Sequencing input: blood. These receptors were collected from a person aged 18-70 years in good health.

This clone was recorded only once. The chain joins TRBV15 to TRBJ2-1; D possibly corresponds to TRBD1 (5 bases). This CDR3 is 17 amino acids long. Trimming cost V 0 bases and J 8 bases, with 20 bases left between them. CDR1 LNHNV and CDR2 YYDKDF come from the germline V gene (reference sequence). The CDR3 DNA follows: TGTGCCACCAGCAGAGAAGTCCGGGTACAGGTAGTCTATGAGCAGTTCTTC. Translated: CATSREVRVQVVYEQFF.

The chain recombines TRBV5-4 with TRBJ2-1; 10 nucleotides line up with TRBD1. CDR3 length: 15 amino acids. Germline V gives CDR1 SGHNT, CDR2 YYREEE (reference sequence). V trimming: 4 bases; J trimming: 10 bases; junction bases outside the gene matches: 11. The CDR3 here is CASSPFGTGDHEQFF. The CDR3 DNA is TGTGCCAGCAGCCCTTTCGGGACAGGGGATCACGAGCAGTTCTTC.

The chain couples TRBV5-1 to TRBJ2-1, with D possibly TRBD1 on 5 matching bases. The CDR3 consists of 17 residues. Trimming pared 4 bases from V and 1 base from J, leaving 18 bases between. The germline gives CDR1 SGHRS, CDR2 YFSETQ. In DNA, the CDR3 is TGCGCCAGCAGCCACTTCCGACCGCCAGGGTCCTACAATGAGCAGTTCTTC. Its translation is CASSHFRPPGSYNEQFF.

The chain carries TRBV6-5 and TRBJ2-5, with 7 nucleotides matching TRBD2. The V segment lost 0 bases and the J segment 5 bases; nucleotides outside the gene matches: 6. This CDR3 contains 15 residues. Germline values: CDR1 MNHEY, CDR2 SVGAGI. The CDR3 DNA reads as TGTGCCAGCAGTTACTCTCTGGGGGGGAGGGAGACCCAGTACTTC. Protein product: CASSYSLGGRETQYF.

In DNA form, the CDR3 reads TGCGCCAGCAGCTTGGACTTAGCCAAAAACATTCAGTACTTC. Translated, it gives CASSLDLAKNIQYF. The chain carries TRBV5-1 and TRBJ2-4; D gene uncertain. Trimming took 0 bases from V and 0 from J, leaving 4 bases between them. The germline V gene encodes CDR1 SGHRS and CDR2 YFSETQ. The CDR3 loop spans 14 amino acids.

The chain combines TRBV6-5 with TRBJ1-2; 7 nucleotides match TRBD1. The CDR3 extends over 11 amino acids. The germline V gene has CDR1 MNHEY and CDR2 SVGAGI. V shed 6 bases, J shed 8 bases, and the junction held 3 bases outside the gene matches. The CDR3 DNA reads TGTGCCAGCAGCTACAGGGGCGGCTACACCTTC. It specifies CASSYRGGYTF.

J is TRBJ2-5 and V is TRBV7-2; possible D gene TRBD2, 6 bases. V was cut by 4 bases and J by 5 bases, with 11 bases left in between. This CDR3 spans 13 amino acids. Germline CDR1 SGHTA, CDR2 FQGNSA. Here the CDR3 reads CASSYRGWETQYF. CDR3 nucleotide sequence: TGTGCCAGCAGCTACCGGGGGTGGGAGACCCAGTACTTC.

V and J are TRBV4-2 and TRBJ2-2; D gene unclear. There are 13 residues in the CDR3. Germline CDR1 LGHNA, CDR2 YNFKEQ. Trimming shortened V by 4 bases and J by 5 bases, and 8 bases separated the two germline ends. Here the CDR3 reads CASSPVGTGELFF. CDR3 DNA: TGTGCCAGCAGCCCCGTCGGAACCGGGGAGCTGTTTTTT.

The V gene is TRBV28, the J gene TRBJ1-4, with D hard to call. Germline V gene data show CDR1 as MDHEN and CDR2 as SYDVKM. The CDR3 length is 14 residues. The V end was cut by 4 bases, the J end by 4 bases, with 10 bases between. The CDR3 region has the DNA TGTGCCAGCAGTTCCCGGACGGATAATGAAAAACTGTTTTTT. As protein: CASSSRTDNEKLFF.

The CDR3 is CASSQASGTADDSPLHF. The CDR3, as DNA: TGCGCCAGCAGCCAAGCAAGTGGGACAGCCGATGATTCACCCCTCCACTTT. The rearrangement uses TRBV4-3 and TRBJ1-6, with TRBD1 matching over 7 bases. CDR1 and CDR2 (germline): LGHNA, YSLEER. The length of the CDR3 is 17 residues. Trimming cost V 1 base and J 8 bases; bases outside gene matches: 11.

This chain uses TRBV5-1 with TRBJ2-7; D gene uncertain. CDR1 is SGHRS and CDR2 is YFSETQ in the germline V gene. The CDR3 length is 13 residues. V lost 0 bases and J 5 bases, leaving 9 bases between the germline ends. This CDR3 reads CASSLGQPNEQYF. In nucleotides, the CDR3 is TGCGCCAGCAGCTTGGGGCAGCCAAACGAGCAGTACTTC.

The chain couples TRBV4-3 to TRBJ2-3; a weak D match, TRBD1 (7 bases). The CDR3 is 18 residues long. The V end lost 0 bases, the J end lost 1 base, and 17 bases lay between the germline ends. The germline V gene encodes CDR1 LGHNA and CDR2 YSLEER. Here the CDR3 DNA reads TGCGCCAGCAGCCAAGATGTAGGAGGGGGCCAACGCACAGATACGCAGTATTTT. This encodes CASSQDVGGGQRTDTQYF.

The chain uses TRBV28 and TRBJ1-5; no reliable D call. The CDR3 is 14 residues long. Germline CDR1 reads MDHEN; CDR2 reads SYDVKM. Trimming left V 5 bases short and J 2 bases short, with 10 bases between. The CDR3 region is CASSIRGGNQPQHF. CDR3 DNA: TGTGCCAGCAGTATAAGAGGTGGCAATCAGCCCCAGCATTTT.

CDR3 nucleotides: TGTGCCAGCTCACCACCTAGCGGAGGGAAAAACATTCAGTACTTC. Its protein is CASSPPSGGKNIQYF. V and J are TRBV18 and TRBJ2-4; D may be TRBD2 (6 bases). The CDR3 runs to 15 residues. The V and J ends lost 0 bases and 4 bases respectively, with 10 bases between them. CDR1 and CDR2 from the germline V gene are KGHSH and LQKENI.

The rearrangement uses TRBV10-2 and TRBJ2-4; D gene unclear. The CDR3 spans 12 residues. The ends were cut back, 0 bases at V and 10 bases at J, with 7 bases in the middle. Germline V gene data show CDR1 as WSHSY and CDR2 as SAAADI. The CDR3 coding sequence is TGCGCCAGCAGTGAGTCGGGCCTTATTCAGTACTTC. It is translated as CASSESGLIQYF.

The rearrangement joins TRBV7-9 to TRBJ2-1; D gene uncertain. CDR1 and CDR2 from the germline V gene are SEHNR and FQNEAQ (reference sequence). V lost 0 bases to trimming and J lost 6 bases, with 3 bases between them. The CDR3 is 12 residues long. The CDR3 bases are TGTGCCAGCAGCTTAGCTGTCAATGAGCAGTTCTTC. Its protein product is CASSLAVNEQFF.

The chain combines TRBV28 with TRBJ1-2; D remains unclear. CDR3 size: 14 residues. Germline assignment: CDR1 MDHEN and CDR2 SYDVKM. The V and J ends lost 3 bases and 6 bases respectively, with 14 bases between them. CDR3 sequence (DNA): TGTGCCAGCAGTTTTGTCAGATCCCGGAATGGCTACACCTTC. It encodes CASSFVRSRNGYTF.

V usage is TRBV5-4 and J usage is TRBJ2-7; D gene ambiguous. CDR3 size: 16 residues. Deletions cut 0 bases from V and 2 bases from J, with 15 bases between. Germline V lookup: CDR1 SGHNT, CDR2 YYREEE (reference sequence). CDR3 DNA: TGTGCCAGCAGCTTGGGTCCAGACCCAACCACCTACGAGCAGTACTTC. Protein product: CASSLGPDPTTYEQYF.

This clone showed up just once. V usage is TRBV4-1 and J usage is TRBJ1-2; a possible D gene is TRBD1 (5 bases). Trimming removed 4 bases from V and 3 bases from J, with 9 bases in between. CDR1 is MGHRA, CDR2 YSYEKL, per germline. CDR3 length equals 13 residues. CDR3 nucleotides: TGCGCCAGCAGCCCCGAGGGACACTATGGCTACACCTTC. It translates to CASSPEGHYGYTF.

The rearrangement uses TRBV30 and TRBJ2-7; tentative D call: TRBD1 (5 bases). The CDR3 loop spans 11 amino acids. The ends were cut back, 0 bases at V and 10 bases at J, with 10 bases in the middle. CDR1 is GTSNPN, CDR2 SVGIG, per germline (reference sequence). The chain's CDR3 is CAWSVEQGQYF. In nucleotides, the CDR3 is TGTGCCTGGAGTGTAGAGCAGGGACAGTACTTC.

V is TRBV7-9 and J is TRBJ2-1; D is unclear. There are 11 residues in the CDR3. V lost 4 bases, J lost 5 bases, and 3 bases lay in between. Germline values: CDR1 SEHNR, CDR2 FQNEAQ (reference sequence). The CDR3 reads CASSSNNEQFF. CDR3 nucleotides: TGTGCCAGCAGCTCGAACAATGAGCAGTTCTTC.

V and J are TRBV4-3 and TRBJ1-1; D unresolved. This CDR3 comprises 14 residues. V shed 0 bases and J shed 6 bases, with 11 bases lying between them. Germline V CDR1 and CDR2: LGHNA, YSLEER. DNA of the CDR3: TGCGCCAGCAGCCAAGATTCCAGCACCCCTGAAGCTTTCTTT. This translates into CASSQDSSTPEAFF.

This sequence joins TRBV5-6 and TRBJ2-2; D may be TRBD2 (7 bases). The germline CDR1 and CDR2 sequences are SGHDT and YYEEEE. V lost 0 bases and J 3 bases, leaving 12 bases between the germline ends. CDR3 length: 16 residues. The CDR3 loop is CASSLGGGIHTGELFF. The CDR3 nucleotides read TGTGCCAGCAGCTTGGGCGGGGGCATCCACACCGGGGAGCTGTTTTTT. The full variable domain, with the rest looked up from reference TRBV5-6 and TRBJ2-2, is DAGVTQSPTHLIKTRGQQVTLRCSPKSGHDTVSWYQQALGQGPQFIFQYYEEEERQRGNFPDRFSGHQFPNYSSELNVNALLLGDSALYLCASSLGGGIHTGELFFGEGSRLTVL.

V and J are TRBV19 and TRBJ2-1; D unresolved. V gave up 3 bases and J gave up 2 bases, with 8 bases separating them. Per germline, CDR1 LNHDA and CDR2 SQIVND (reference sequence). The length of the CDR3 is 14 residues. The CDR3 here is CASSMAGTYNEQFF. In DNA, the CDR3 is TGTGCCAGTAGTATGGCAGGAACCTACAATGAGCAGTTCTTC.

J is TRBJ2-1 and V is TRBV5-6; a weak D match, TRBD1 (5 bases). CDR3 length equals 14 residues. V was clipped by 0 bases and J by 6 bases, with 10 bases between them. Germline lookup yields CDR1 SGHDT and CDR2 YYEEEE. CDR3: CASSLGGSSNEQFF. Here the CDR3 DNA reads TGTGCCAGCAGCTTGGGGGGCTCGAGCAATGAGCAGTTCTTC.

The chain joins TRBV7-9 to TRBJ2-3, with TRBD2 identical over 10 bases. Germline CDR1 SEHNR, CDR2 FQNEAQ (reference sequence). CDR3 length: 16 amino acids. Trimming cost V 1 base and J 2 bases; bases outside gene matches: 3. The CDR3 DNA is TGTGCCAGCAGCTTAGGGCTAGCGGGGGCCACAGATACGCAGTATTTT. It codes for CASSLGLAGATDTQYF. Full variable domain (outside the CDR3, taken from reference TRBV7-9 and TRBJ2-3): DTGVSQNPRHKITKRGQNVTFRCDPISEHNRLYWYRQTLGQGPEFLTYFQNEAQLEKSRLLSDRFSAERPKGSFSTLEIQRTEQGDSAMYLCASSLGLAGATDTQYFGPGTRLTVL.